The 8 T cell receptor beta chains in this list originate from one sample, sequenced in a study of blood T cell repertoires in COVID-19. Some clones are missing from TCRdb's copy, which holds only in-frame ones; the method was immunoSEQ multiplex PCR. The sample holds hundreds of thousands of clones; around 88% are singletons and the top ten take just under 6.5%. Sequencing was carried out using peripheral blood. The receptors were sampled from a woman aged 25 to 39 with COVID-19, enrolled during active disease.

DNA for the CDR3: TGTGCAAGTCGCTCCGAGGGACTAGCGGGGACGGCGACCCAGTACTTC. Its translation: CASRSEGLAGTATQYF. The chain uses TRBV12-2 and TRBJ2-5; the listed D gene, TRBD2, was not tested against the DNA. TRBV12-2 constitutes a pseudogene. The CDR3 consists of 16 residues.

V gene TRBV15 combines with J gene TRBJ2-1; D might be TRBD2 (5 bases). V lost 1 base to trimming and J lost 9 bases, with 13 bases between them. Germline V CDR1 and CDR2: LNHNV, YYDKDF (reference sequence). The CDR3 totals 14 residues. DNA of the CDR3: TGTGCCACCAGCAGAGGAGGGCTAATTCGTGAGCAGTTCTTC. This sequence encodes CATSRGGLIREQFF.

V usage is TRBV7-6 and J usage is TRBJ2-5; D possibly corresponds to TRBD2 (6 bases). This CDR3 has 15 amino acids. The V and J ends lost 1 base and 5 bases respectively, with 14 bases between them. Germline V gene sequence: CDR1 SGHVS, CDR2 FNYEAQ. The DNA for the CDR3 is TGTGCCAGCAGCTTAGTCGGGCGGGATAGGGAGACCCAGTACTTC. Translating it yields CASSLVGRDRETQYF.

The chain couples TRBV14 to TRBJ2-5, with TRBD2 as a possible D gene (6 bases). Germline V CDR1 and CDR2: SGHDN, FVKESK. This CDR3 has 15 residues. The V end lost 3 bases, the J end lost 2 bases, and 13 bases lay between the germline ends. CDR3 region: CASSQGGEIQETQYF. In nucleotides, the CDR3 is TGTGCCAGCAGCCAGGGGGGAGAGATTCAAGAGACCCAGTACTTC.

This sequence joins TRBV7-2 and TRBJ2-3; no clear D gene. The CDR3 contains 13 residues. The germline V and J ends were trimmed by 1 base and 8 bases, with 10 bases remaining between them. The germline CDR1 and CDR2 sequences are SGHTA and FQGNSA. CDR3 sequence reads: CASSLGAGATQYF. In nucleotides, the CDR3 is TGTGCCAGCAGCTTAGGGGCAGGCGCTACGCAGTATTTT.

V usage is TRBV27 and J usage is TRBJ2-2; 10 nucleotides align to TRBD1. V was pared by 6 bases and J by 3 bases, with 7 bases of the junction left unmatched. Germline CDR1 reads MNHEY; CDR2 reads SMNVEV (reference sequence). This CDR3 is 16 amino acids long. CDR3 bases: TGTGCCAGCAGGACGACAGGGGGCTGGGACACCGGGGAGCTGTTTTTT. It is translated as CASRTTGGWDTGELFF.

The DNA of the CDR3 is TGTGCCAGTAGCCGGACAGGGGGCTTTATCAATGAGCAGTTCTTC. This sequence encodes CASSRTGGFINEQFF. The chain recombines TRBV19 with TRBJ2-1; the match to TRBD1 covers 11 bases. V gave up 6 bases and J gave up 6 bases; unmatched junction bases: 7. The CDR3 covers 15 residues. CDR1 is LNHDA and CDR2 is SQIVND in the germline V gene (reference sequence).

This chain connects TRBV4-2 to TRBJ2-6; tentatively, D is TRBD1 (6 bases). The germline gives CDR1 LGHNA, CDR2 YNFKEQ. The CDR3 sequence is 18 residues long. V was trimmed by 0 bases and J by 3 bases, leaving 15 bases between them. CDR3 DNA: TGTGCCAGCAGCCAAGAAGGGACCACAGGGCTTGGGGCCAACGTCCTGACTTTC. It codes for CASSQEGTTGLGANVLTF.